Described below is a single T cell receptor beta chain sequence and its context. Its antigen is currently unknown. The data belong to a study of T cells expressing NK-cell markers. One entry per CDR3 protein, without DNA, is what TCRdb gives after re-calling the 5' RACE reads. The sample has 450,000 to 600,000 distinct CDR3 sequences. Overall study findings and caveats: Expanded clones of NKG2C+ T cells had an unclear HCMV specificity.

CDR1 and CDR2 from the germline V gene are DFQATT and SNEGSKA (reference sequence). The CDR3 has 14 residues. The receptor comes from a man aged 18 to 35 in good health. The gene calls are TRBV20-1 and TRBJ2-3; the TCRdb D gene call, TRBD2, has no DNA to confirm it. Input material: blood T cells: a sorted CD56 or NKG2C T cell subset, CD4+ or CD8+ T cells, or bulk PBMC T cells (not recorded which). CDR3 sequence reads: CSAFSSGSADTQYF.